These 15 T cell receptor beta chains were sequenced from one sample in a study of shared clonotypes between healthy human individuals. Repertoires were generated with immunoSEQ multiplex PCR, while TCRdb's copy carries only in-frame clones and drops some. The table includes under 2.5 million clones, just under 95% detected once. Sequencing used naive CD4+ T cells from PBMCs. Subset defined: CD45RA+ positively selected. These receptors came from a man between 18 and 35 years old in good health. Some clones in this sample may be carry-over from other donors' samples.

The V gene is TRBV6-4, the J gene TRBJ2-5, with D tentatively TRBD2 (5 bases). The germline V gene encodes CDR1 MRHNA and CDR2 SNTAGT. The CDR3 runs to 15 residues. Trimming removed 6 bases from V and 5 bases from J, with 19 bases in between. DNA for the CDR3: TGTGCCAGCAGCGCCCGGGATCTCACCACGGAGACCCAGTACTTC. This sequence encodes CASSARDLTTETQYF.

This sequence joins TRBV2 and TRBJ1-4; 8 bases match TRBD1. Germline lookup yields CDR1 SNHLY and CDR2 FYNNEI. CDR3 size: 15 residues. Trimming removed 3 bases from V and 5 bases from J; junction bases left unmatched: 5. The CDR3 is CASSDRTGSNEKLFF. Written as DNA, the CDR3 is TGTGCCAGCAGTGATAGGACAGGGTCAAATGAAAAACTGTTTTTT.

This clone was counted a single time. The chain joins TRBV28 to TRBJ1-1; 12 bases are shared with TRBD1. The CDR3 sequence is 18 residues long. From germline, CDR1 is MDHEN and CDR2 SYDVKM. After removal of 2 bases from V and 6 bases from J, the junction contained 13 bases not matched to a gene. In DNA form, the CDR3 reads TGTGCCAGCAGTTTAACCCCCGGGGACAGGGGGCGGCCGGCTGAAGCTTTCTTT. It encodes CASSLTPGDRGRPAEAFF.

The chain is built from TRBV10-3 and TRBJ2-7; 8 positions agree with TRBD2. This CDR3 spans 17 amino acids. Per the germline V gene, CDR1 is ENHRY and CDR2 is SYGVKD. V dropped 2 bases and J dropped 1; count of bases not matched to a gene: 10. CDR3 sequence reads: CAISEPGAGVTSYEQYF. The CDR3 DNA follows: TGTGCCATCAGTGAGCCGGGAGCGGGGGTGACTTCCTACGAGCAGTACTTC.

This chain connects TRBV2 to TRBJ1-5, with D maybe TRBD1 (5 bases). V lost 8 bases to trimming and J lost 0 bases, with 14 bases between them. The CDR3 extends over 15 amino acids. Germline assignment: CDR1 SNHLY and CDR2 FYNNEI. The CDR3 sequence: CASRDFGYSNQPQHF. The CDR3 DNA is TGTGCCAGCCGGGACTTTGGGTATAGCAATCAGCCCCAGCATTTT.

This chain uses TRBV18 with TRBJ1-3; D gene ambiguous. CDR1 and CDR2 (germline): KGHSH, LQKENI. The CDR3 sequence is 17 residues long. Trimming removed 3 bases at V and 0 bases at J, with 15 bases between. CDR3 protein: CASSPRAGIDSGNTIYF. The CDR3 DNA follows: TGTGCCAGCTCACCCCGGGCGGGAATCGACTCTGGAAACACCATATATTTT.

V gene TRBV7-6 combines with J gene TRBJ2-7; D is ambiguous. The CDR3 runs 11 residues. Germline CDR1 is SGHVS and CDR2 is FNYEAQ. Trimming stripped 3 bases from V and 7 bases from J, with 7 bases between. The chain's CDR3 is CASSFSGEQYF. CDR3 DNA sequence: TGTGCCAGCAGCTTTTCTGGGGAGCAGTACTTC.

The chain is built from TRBV5-4 and TRBJ1-1, with 8 positions matching TRBD1. The CDR3 loop spans 16 amino acids. In germline, CDR1 is SGHNT, CDR2 YYREEE (reference sequence). Germline trimming cut 4 bases from V and 6 bases from J; bases unmatched to any gene: 14. The CDR3 here is CASSKPTGEDGAEAFF. The CDR3, as DNA: TGTGCCAGCAGCAAACCGACAGGGGAGGATGGGGCTGAAGCTTTCTTT.

Of note for this clone: At the DNA level, this CDR3 is encoded by other sequences in the same sample as well. The chain recombines TRBV28 with TRBJ2-3, with D hard to call. The CDR3 totals 12 residues. V gave up 3 bases and J gave up 3 bases, with 4 bases separating them. Germline loops: CDR1 MDHEN, CDR2 SYDVKM. Here the CDR3 DNA reads TGTGCCAGCAGTTTGAATACAGATACGCAGTATTTT. Its protein product is CASSLNTDTQYF.

This chain connects TRBV5-6 to TRBJ2-2; D is unresolved. V was pared by 2 bases and J by 3 bases, with 14 bases between. Germline V gives CDR1 SGHDT, CDR2 YYEEEE. This CDR3 has 16 residues. The CDR3: CASSFPLGAHTGELFF. CDR3 sequence (DNA): TGTGCCAGCAGCTTCCCCCTTGGAGCGCACACCGGGGAGCTGTTTTTT.

V and J are TRBV5-1 and TRBJ2-1; D is possibly TRBD1 (7 bases). The CDR3 runs to 16 residues. Germline loops: CDR1 SGHRS, CDR2 YFSETQ. The germline V and J ends were trimmed by 4 bases and 1 base, with 15 bases remaining between them. Here the CDR3 DNA reads TGCGCCAGCAGCCTACGACAGGGAGGATCCTACAATGAGCAGTTCTTC. Its translation is CASSLRQGGSYNEQFF.

The rearrangement links TRBV28 to TRBJ2-5; D call uncertain. The DNA end is a closer match to TRBJ2-7, so the J assignment may be wrong. The CDR3 is 13 amino acids. From germline, CDR1 is MDHEN and CDR2 SYDVKM. CDR3 amino acids: CASSVPVSYEQYF. CDR3 bases: TGTGCCAGCAGCGTTCCAGTGTCCTACGAGCAGTACTTC.

The chain combines TRBV15 with TRBJ2-2; a weak D match, TRBD2 (5 bases). CDR3 size: 15 residues. Germline CDR1 and CDR2: LNHNV and YYDKDF (reference sequence). The V end lost 8 bases, the J end lost 6 bases, and 19 bases lay between the germline ends. The CDR3 loop is CATRGERVGSGELFF. The CDR3 DNA is TGTGCCACCCGGGGAGAGAGAGTTGGTTCCGGGGAGCTGTTTTTT. Full variable domain (missing parts from reference TRBV15 and TRBJ2-2): DAMVIQNPRYQVTQFGKPVTLSCSQTLNHNVMYWYQQKSSQAPKLLFHYYDKDFNNEADTPDNFQSRRPNTSFCFLDIRSPGLGDTAMYLCATRGERVGSGELFFGEGSRLTVL.

The chain joins TRBV29-1 to TRBJ2-3; D is undetermined. V lost 5 bases and J lost 1, with 16 bases in between. Germline CDR1 reads SQVTM; CDR2 reads ANQGSEA. The CDR3 covers 15 residues. CDR3 nucleotide sequence: TGCAGCGTTCTCCGTAGCCGGAGAGGCACAGATACGCAGTATTTT. The encoded protein is CSVLRSRRGTDTQYF.

V and J are TRBV7-3 and TRBJ1-1; 8 nucleotides agree with TRBD1. Trimming took 1 base from V and 3 from J; bases not matched to a gene: 7. The CDR3 is 16 residues long. Germline V gene lookup returns CDR1 SGHTA and CDR2 FQGTGA. CDR3 in DNA: TGTGCCAGCAGCTTAAATGGTCCAGGGGGCTACACTGAAGCTTTCTTT. It is translated as CASSLNGPGGYTEAFF.